This T cell receptor (beta chain) was found in a study of human T cells and chemical hapten exposure. The CDR3 covers 14 residues. CDR1 is MDHEN, CDR2 SYDVKM, per germline. The V and J ends lost 5 bases and 9 bases, in that order; junction bases with no gene match: 10. TCRdb recomputed calls from the RACE reads with MiXCR, one row per CDR3 protein. Altogether roughly 100,000 distinct CDR3 sequences are present, around 8.8% being singletons, with the ten largest covering 2.5% to 3%. As for time point: healthy volunteer bleed at 2 weeks. Extraction of total RNA was performed on unfractionated whole blood.

V is TRBV28 and J is TRBJ2-1, with 7 bases identical to TRBD2. Specimen: whole blood. The TCR sequence derives from a female donor in good health. Some clones in this sample may be carry-over from other donors' samples. The CDR3 sequence is CASSPEGRASEQFF. The DNA for the CDR3 is TGTGCCAGCAGTCCCGAAGGGAGGGCCAGTGAGCAGTTCTTC.